This section outlines one T cell receptor (beta chain) sequence together with its context. Antigen: not known. The CDR3 runs 13 residues. The V gene's germline CDR1 is LGHNA and CDR2 YSLEER. The data are from a study of CXCR3-negative and CXCR3-positive naive CD8 T cells. Study-level points and caveats: Diversity in memory CD8+ cells fell much lower than the comparably high levels seen in both naive subsets. After cryopreservation, CXCR3 expression dropped partially; most assays used fresh PBMCs. Naive CXCR3-positive and CXCR3-negative cells shared TRBV-TRBJ usage; memory cells diverged.

UMI labels and 5' RACE were used to prepare the TRB cDNA libraries. TCRdb reprocessed the 5' RACE reads, keeping one entry per CDR3 protein, no DNA. The sample spans about 40,000 distinct CDR3 sequences; the ten largest clones claim 6.5% to 8.5%. The sample was memory CD8+ T cells from blood. The V call is TRBV4-3, the J call TRBJ1-1; TCRdb gives TRBD1 as the D gene, but with no DNA this cannot be confirmed. The clonotype comes from a human donor in good health. Some clones in this sample may be carry-over from other donors' samples. CDR3 amino acids: CASSHLSGAEAFF.